The 32 T cell receptor beta chains reported below all come from one sample, sequenced in a study of beta chain features in type 1 diabetes. General study points: Type 1 diabetes patients had TCRB CDR3s that were shorter (moderately but significantly so) in all four CD4+ subsets.

Antigen specificity for these receptors is unknown. The isolated RNA, all of it, was reverse transcribed, so expressed TCRB transcripts were what got sequenced. The assay was immunoSEQ multiplex PCR, and TCRdb's table has in-frame clones only and misses some. The repertoire holds 600,000 to 750,000 clones, with roughly 12% as singletons. Sequenced sample: naive CD4+ T cells from blood. These receptors were taken from a man aged 25 to 40 with type 1 diabetes.

The chain links TRBV6-5 to TRBJ1-2; the D is unclear. The CDR3 runs 13 residues. Germline V gene data show CDR1 as MNHEY and CDR2 as SVGAGI. The germline V and J ends were trimmed by 6 bases and 4 bases, with 12 bases remaining between them. The CDR3 loop is CASRPYWGYGYTF. The CDR3 coding sequence is TGTGCCAGCAGACCCTATTGGGGCTATGGCTACACCTTC.

This clone showed up just a few times. The chain combines TRBV6-5 with TRBJ2-6; D is ambiguous. V was shortened by 4 bases and J by 0 bases, with 10 bases between the two germline ends. The CDR3 is 16 residues long. CDR1 MNHEY and CDR2 SVGAGI come from the germline V gene. CDR3 protein: CASSLAGRSGANVLTF. CDR3 bases: TGTGCCAGCAGTTTAGCAGGCCGCTCTGGGGCCAACGTCCTGACTTTC.

This clone was detected a few times. The chain has TRBV7-9 and TRBJ2-1; unclear D gene. V was clipped by 3 bases and J by 5 bases, with 11 bases between them. This CDR3 region has 14 residues. Looked up from germline, CDR1 is SEHNR and CDR2 is FQNEAQ (reference sequence). CDR3 in DNA: TGTGCCAGCAGCTTTAGTGGATGGGACAATGAGCAGTTCTTC. Protein sequence: CASSFSGWDNEQFF.

The J gene is TRBJ1-5, the V gene TRBV7-2; D may be TRBD1 (5 bases). The CDR3 consists of 13 residues. In germline, CDR1 is SGHTA, CDR2 FQGNSA. Trimming cost V 2 bases and J 7 bases, with 9 bases left between them. The CDR3, as DNA: TGTGCCAGCAGCTTAACAGGTGCCCAGCCCCAGCATTTT. Translating gives CASSLTGAQPQHF.

This clone was observed a few times. V gene TRBV6-5 combines with J gene TRBJ1-2, with 9 bases fitting TRBD1. This CDR3 is built from 16 residues. Trimming took 0 bases from V and 8 from J; bases not matched to a gene: 10. Germline V CDR1 and CDR2: MNHEY, SVGAGI. In DNA, the CDR3 is TGTGCCAGCAGTTACTCCGGGACAGGGTCCATTGGAGGCTACACCTTC. Translated, it gives CASSYSGTGSIGGYTF.

This clone has just a few counts. V usage is TRBV11-2 and J usage is TRBJ1-2; the D is unclear. The V and J ends lost 2 bases and 4 bases respectively, with 11 bases between them. The CDR3 consists of 14 residues. The V gene's germline CDR1 is SGHAT and CDR2 FQNNGV. CDR3 region: CASSLSNSLYGYTF. CDR3 bases: TGTGCCAGCAGCTTATCAAACAGTCTCTATGGCTACACCTTC.

This clone was observed a few times. The V call is TRBV29-1, the J call TRBJ1-2; 8 bases align to TRBD1. Germline lookup yields CDR1 SQVTM and CDR2 ANQGSEA. This CDR3 is built from 13 residues. The V and J ends lost 5 bases and 3 bases, in that order; junction bases with no gene match: 5. Here the CDR3 reads CSVLGQDYYGYTF. The CDR3 bases are TGCAGCGTTCTGGGACAGGACTACTATGGCTACACCTTC.

The chain combines TRBV5-1 with TRBJ2-5, with TRBD1 identical over 8 bases. The CDR3 is 16 residues long. Germline V CDR1 and CDR2: SGHRS, YFSETQ. V trimming: 0 bases; J trimming: 2 bases; junction bases outside the gene matches: 6. In nucleotides, the CDR3 is TGCGCCAGCAGCTTGGATCCGGGACAGGCACAAGAGACCCAGTACTTC. Protein sequence: CASSLDPGQAQETQYF.

This chain joins TRBV2 and TRBJ1-2; 7 bases agree with TRBD1. V gave up 6 bases and J gave up 7 bases; unmatched junction bases: 5. In germline, CDR1 is SNHLY, CDR2 FYNNEI. The CDR3 has 12 amino acids. CDR3 sequence: CASRDRDLGYTF. CDR3 sequence (DNA): TGTGCCAGCAGAGACAGGGATCTTGGCTACACCTTC.

This clone has only a few counts. The chain combines TRBV5-1 with TRBJ2-5; the D gene is possibly TRBD1 (5 bases). Germline CDR1 SGHRS, CDR2 YFSETQ. V was trimmed by 4 bases and J by 0 bases, leaving 7 bases between them. The CDR3 covers 13 residues. The CDR3 reads CASSPGYQETQYF. The CDR3 bases are TGCGCCAGCAGCCCAGGGTACCAAGAGACCCAGTACTTC.

This clone was detected a few times. CDR3 region: CASRSRDRGPEAFF. For the CDR3, the DNA is TGTGCCAGCAGGTCCCGGGACAGGGGCCCCGAAGCTTTCTTT. The chain couples TRBV25-1 to TRBJ1-1; 10 bases match TRBD1. Germline V gives CDR1 MGHDK, CDR2 SYGVNS. The V and J ends lost 6 bases and 8 bases, in that order; junction bases with no gene match: 9. The CDR3 loop spans 14 amino acids.

The chain is built from TRBV19 and TRBJ1-5; D not certain. Germline-derived CDR1 and CDR2 are LNHDA and SQIVND (reference sequence). The V end lost 2 bases, the J end lost 2 bases, and 7 bases lay between the germline ends. The CDR3 consists of 14 residues. The CDR3 reads CASSIQIGNQPQHF. DNA for the CDR3: TGTGCCAGTAGTATACAGATAGGCAATCAGCCCCAGCATTTT.

The chain combines TRBV7-9 with TRBJ2-7, with D possibly TRBD2 on 6 matching bases. Trimming removed 4 bases at V and 4 bases at J, with 14 bases between. The CDR3 sequence is 14 residues long. The V gene's germline CDR1 is SEHNR and CDR2 FQNEAQ (reference sequence). The CDR3 DNA sequence: TGTGCCAGCAGCTCCAATGCGGGGTCGTACGAGCAGTACTTC. This gives the protein CASSSNAGSYEQYF.

This clone was seen a few times. The CDR3 DNA follows: TGCAGTGCTGGAGGGAGTCCCCAGCATTTT. Protein sequence: CSAGGSPQHF. The V gene is TRBV20-1, the J gene TRBJ1-5; D gene uncertain. In germline, CDR1 is DFQATT, CDR2 SNEGSKA (reference sequence). The CDR3 contains 10 residues. Trimming pared 5 bases from V and 10 bases from J, leaving 9 bases between.

The chain combines TRBV10-3 with TRBJ2-7, with D perhaps TRBD1 or TRBD2 (5 bases each). Germline CDR1 is ENHRY and CDR2 is SYGVKD. The CDR3 is made up of 14 amino acids. Trimming pared 4 bases from V and 4 bases from J, leaving 14 bases between. This chain's CDR3 is CAISVKGTDYEQYF. The CDR3 nucleotides read TGTGCCATCAGTGTTAAAGGGACGGATTACGAGCAGTACTTC.

The gene calls are TRBV2 and TRBJ2-5; no clear D gene. TRBJ2-7 matches the DNA end more closely, so the J call is doubtful. This CDR3 is 13 amino acids long. Germline lookup yields CDR1 SNHLY and CDR2 FYNNEI. CDR3 in amino acids: CASRADGEPEQYF. CDR3 sequence (DNA): TGTGCCAGCAGGGCGGACGGAGAGCCCGAGCAGTACTTC.

The table lists this clone with a few counts. This chain links TRBV7-9 with TRBJ2-7; 8 positions agree with TRBD1. The CDR3 loop spans 14 amino acids. In germline, CDR1 is SEHNR, CDR2 FQNEAQ (reference sequence). The V and J ends lost 5 bases and 0 bases, in that order; junction bases with no gene match: 3. CDR3: CASSMDRASYEQYF. CDR3 nucleotides: TGTGCCAGCAGCATGGACAGGGCCTCCTACGAGCAGTACTTC.

This clone occurred a few times. Other DNA sequences in this specimen translate into the identical CDR3. The chain's CDR3 is CASSSGDYGYTF. CDR3 in DNA: TGTGCCAGCAGTTCGGGGGACTATGGCTACACCTTC. The genes are TRBV28 and TRBJ1-2, with D perhaps matching TRBD1 (5 bases). Between the trimmed V and J ends, which lost 4 bases and 3 bases, there was a span of 6 bases. CDR3 length: 12 amino acids. CDR1 and CDR2 from the germline V gene are MDHEN and SYDVKM.

This clone was counted a few times. The chain uses TRBV6-5 and TRBJ2-5, with D perhaps TRBD1 or TRBD2 (7 bases each). Germline values: CDR1 MNHEY, CDR2 SVGAGI. The CDR3 runs to 15 residues. V was shortened by 0 bases and J by 6 bases, with 14 bases between the two germline ends. The CDR3 reads CASSYSTGEGKTQYF. The DNA for the CDR3 is TGTGCCAGCAGTTACTCAACAGGGGAGGGAAAGACCCAGTACTTC.

This clone was picked up a small number of times. The chain has TRBV7-9 and TRBJ1-6; D call uncertain. The V and J ends lost 1 base and 10 bases respectively, with 8 bases between them. The CDR3 sequence is 13 residues long. Germline V CDR1 and CDR2: SEHNR, FQNEAQ (reference sequence). The CDR3 bases are TGTGCCAGCAGCTTAGAACCAGGATCACCCCTCCACTTT. Translating gives CASSLEPGSPLHF. The whole variable domain, filled in from reference TRBV7-9 and TRBJ1-6, reads DTGVSQNPRHKITKRGQNVTFRCDPISEHNRLYWYRQTLGQGPEFLTYFQNEAQLEKSRLLSDRFSAERPKGSFSTLEIQRTEQGDSAMYLCASSLEPGSPLHFGNGTRLTVT.

This clone has only a few counts. The chain employs TRBV10-3 and TRBJ2-1; 9 positions match TRBD1. The CDR3 length is 14 residues. The V and J ends lost 10 bases and 6 bases, in that order; junction bases with no gene match: 10. Germline lookup yields CDR1 ENHRY and CDR2 SYGVKD. This CDR3 is CATQGQGDGNEQFF. CDR3 DNA sequence: TGTGCCACCCAGGGACAGGGAGACGGCAATGAGCAGTTCTTC.

This clone came up a few times. The rearrangement joins TRBV5-1 to TRBJ1-5; maybe TRBD1 (5 bases). The germline V gene encodes CDR1 SGHRS and CDR2 YFSETQ. Trimming removed 4 bases from V and 1 base from J, with 9 bases in between. This CDR3 is built from 14 residues. CDR3 in amino acids: CASSDGGSNQPQHF. CDR3 bases: TGCGCCAGCAGCGATGGGGGGAGCAATCAGCCCCAGCATTTT. Full variable domain (missing parts from reference TRBV5-1 and TRBJ1-5): KAGVTQTPRYLIKTRGQQVTLSCSPISGHRSVSWYQQTPGQGLQFLFEYFSETQRNKGNFPGRFSGRQFSNSRSEMNVSTLELGDSALYLCASSDGGSNQPQHFGDGTRLSIL.

The chain couples TRBV6-5 to TRBJ1-1; 10 bases map to TRBD1. Trimming at V came to 9 bases and at J to 7 bases, leaving 11 bases not matched to a gene. This CDR3 spans 14 amino acids. Per germline, CDR1 MNHEY and CDR2 SVGAGI. The CDR3 region has the DNA TGTGCCAGTAAAGGACAGGGGGAATTCAGTGAAGCTTTCTTT. Protein: CASKGQGEFSEAFF.

The chain recombines TRBV29-1 with TRBJ1-2; D is ambiguous. Between the trimmed V and J ends, which lost 3 bases and 8 bases, there was a span of 13 bases. This CDR3 region has 12 residues. Germline V lookup: CDR1 SQVTM, CDR2 ANQGSEA. The CDR3 region has the DNA TGCAGCGTTGATTCCGGGTATGGCGGCTACACCTTC. Residues: CSVDSGYGGYTF.

J is TRBJ2-1 and V is TRBV6-6; D is ambiguous. Per germline, CDR1 MNHNY and CDR2 SVGAGI (reference sequence). V dropped 0 bases and J dropped 9 bases, with 12 bases sitting between them. CDR3 length equals 14 residues. CDR3 bases: TGTGCCAGCAGTTACTCGATTTTAAGCGCTGAGCAGTTCTTC. Its protein product is CASSYSILSAEQFF.

The genes are TRBV6-5 and TRBJ1-1; D call uncertain. This CDR3 contains 14 residues. Germline V lookup: CDR1 MNHEY, CDR2 SVGAGI. Trimming cost V 2 bases and J 4 bases, with 11 bases left between them. DNA for the CDR3: TGTGCCAGCAGTTACCGGGGTGGGGTCACTGAAGCTTTCTTT. Protein: CASSYRGGVTEAFF.

A few counts support this clone. V usage is TRBV5-8 and J usage is TRBJ2-3, with D hard to call. The CDR3 runs 13 residues. Trimming took 0 bases from V and 5 from J, leaving 7 bases between them. Germline CDR1 reads SGHTS; CDR2 reads YDEGEE. In nucleotides, the CDR3 is TGTGCCAGCAGCTTGGGGGTGCAAGATACGCAGTATTTT. Protein sequence: CASSLGVQDTQYF.

This clone has more than one count but fewer than ten. The V call is TRBV5-1, the J call TRBJ2-7; 10 nucleotides align to TRBD1. CDR3 length equals 19 residues. With V trimmed by 4 bases and J by 3 bases, 19 bases remained unmatched. The germline V gene encodes CDR1 SGHRS and CDR2 YFSETQ. CDR3 residues: CASSAMPGQGLLQVYEQYF. The CDR3 region has the DNA TGCGCCAGCAGCGCAATGCCGGGACAGGGGCTTCTACAGGTCTACGAGCAGTACTTC.

The rearrangement links TRBV5-6 to TRBJ2-1, with 10 bases fitting TRBD2. Germline V gives CDR1 SGHDT, CDR2 YYEEEE. V was clipped by 0 bases and J by 12 bases; unmatched bases: 9. The CDR3 sequence is 15 residues long. CDR3 region: CASSLASGGVALQFF. Written as DNA, the CDR3 is TGTGCCAGCAGCTTGGCTAGCGGGGGCGTGGCCCTGCAGTTCTTC.

V and J are TRBV2 and TRBJ2-1; TRBD1 might be the D (5 bases). The CDR3 runs 15 residues. Germline V lookup: CDR1 SNHLY, CDR2 FYNNEI. V lost 2 bases and J 6 bases, leaving 14 bases between the germline ends. DNA of the CDR3: TGTGCCAGCAGTGAACAGGGCAACCTGGCCAATGAGCAGTTCTTC. Translated: CASSEQGNLANEQFF.

The J gene is TRBJ1-5, the V gene TRBV9; the match to TRBD1 covers 10 bases. CDR1 SGDLS and CDR2 YYNGEE come from the germline V gene. The CDR3 spans 15 residues. The trim removed 4 bases at V and 7 bases at J, leaving 8 bases unmatched. CDR3 amino acids: CASSPEGQGWQPQHF. The CDR3 DNA follows: TGTGCCAGCAGCCCCGAGGGACAGGGGTGGCAGCCCCAGCATTTT.

This clone came up a few times. The chain combines TRBV11-2 with TRBJ1-4; D gene uncertain. From germline, CDR1 is SGHAT and CDR2 FQNNGV. Trimming stripped 5 bases from V and 3 bases from J, with 10 bases between. CDR3 length equals 14 residues. This CDR3 reads CASSLGEANEKLFF. The CDR3 coding sequence is TGTGCCAGCAGCCTCGGAGAGGCTAATGAAAAACTGTTTTTT.